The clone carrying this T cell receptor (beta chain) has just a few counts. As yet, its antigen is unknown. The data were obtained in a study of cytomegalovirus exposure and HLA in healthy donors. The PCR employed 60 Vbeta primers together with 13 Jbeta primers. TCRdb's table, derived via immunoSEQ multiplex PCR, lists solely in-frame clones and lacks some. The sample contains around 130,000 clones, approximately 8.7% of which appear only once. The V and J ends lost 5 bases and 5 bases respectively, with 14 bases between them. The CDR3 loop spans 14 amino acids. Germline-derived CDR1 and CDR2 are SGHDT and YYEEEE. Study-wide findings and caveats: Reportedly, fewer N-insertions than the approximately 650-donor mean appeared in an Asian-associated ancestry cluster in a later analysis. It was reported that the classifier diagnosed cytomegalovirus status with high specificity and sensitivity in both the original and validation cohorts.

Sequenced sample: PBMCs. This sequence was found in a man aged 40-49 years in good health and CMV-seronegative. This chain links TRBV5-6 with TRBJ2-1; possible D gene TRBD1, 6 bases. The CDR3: CASRGTGYDNEQFF. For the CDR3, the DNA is TGTGCCAGCAGGGGAACAGGGTATGACAATGAGCAGTTCTTC.